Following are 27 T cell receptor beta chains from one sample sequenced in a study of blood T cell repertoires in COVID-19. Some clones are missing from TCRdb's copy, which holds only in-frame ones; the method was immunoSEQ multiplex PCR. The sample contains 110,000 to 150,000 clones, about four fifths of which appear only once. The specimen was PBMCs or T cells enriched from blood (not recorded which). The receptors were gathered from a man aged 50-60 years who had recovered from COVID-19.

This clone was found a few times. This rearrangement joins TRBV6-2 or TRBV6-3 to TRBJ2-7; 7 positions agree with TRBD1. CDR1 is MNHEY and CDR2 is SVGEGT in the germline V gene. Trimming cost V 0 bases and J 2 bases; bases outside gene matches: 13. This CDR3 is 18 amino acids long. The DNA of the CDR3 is TGTGCCAGCAGTTACTCCCTCGACAGGGCCTGGGGAGCCTACGAGCAGTACTTC. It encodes CASSYSLDRAWGAYEQYF.

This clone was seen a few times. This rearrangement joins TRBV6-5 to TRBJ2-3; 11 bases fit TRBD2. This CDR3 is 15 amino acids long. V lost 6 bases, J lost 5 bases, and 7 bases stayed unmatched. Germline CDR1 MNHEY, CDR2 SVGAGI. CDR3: CASRWGLAGGDTQYF. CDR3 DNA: TGTGCCAGCAGATGGGGCCTAGCGGGGGGAGATACGCAGTATTTT.

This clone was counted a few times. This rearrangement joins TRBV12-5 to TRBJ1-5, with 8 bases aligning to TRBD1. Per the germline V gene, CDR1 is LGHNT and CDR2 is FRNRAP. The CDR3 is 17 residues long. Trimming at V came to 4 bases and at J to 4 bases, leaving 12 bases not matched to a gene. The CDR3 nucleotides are TGTGCTAGTGGTTCTACAGGGGGGGTGTCGTTTAATCAGCCCCAGCATTTT. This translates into CASGSTGGVSFNQPQHF.

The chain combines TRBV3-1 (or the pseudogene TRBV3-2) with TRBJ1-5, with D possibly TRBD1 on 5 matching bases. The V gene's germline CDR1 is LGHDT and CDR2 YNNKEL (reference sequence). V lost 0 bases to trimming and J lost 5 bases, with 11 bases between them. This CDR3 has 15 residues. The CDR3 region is CASSQEGAGHQPQHF. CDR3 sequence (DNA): TGTGCCAGCAGCCAAGAGGGTGCAGGGCATCAGCCCCAGCATTTT.

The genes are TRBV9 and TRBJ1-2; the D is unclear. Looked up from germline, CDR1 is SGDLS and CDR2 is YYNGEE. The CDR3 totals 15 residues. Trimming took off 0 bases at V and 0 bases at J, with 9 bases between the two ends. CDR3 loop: CASSVGYRPNYGYTF. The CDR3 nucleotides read TGTGCCAGCAGCGTAGGGTACAGACCTAACTATGGCTACACCTTC.

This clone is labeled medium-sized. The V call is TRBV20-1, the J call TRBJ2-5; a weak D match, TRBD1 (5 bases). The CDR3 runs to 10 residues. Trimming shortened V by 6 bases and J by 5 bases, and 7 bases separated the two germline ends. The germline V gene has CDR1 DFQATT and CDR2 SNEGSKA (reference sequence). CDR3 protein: CSASGETQYF. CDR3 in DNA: TGCAGTGCATCAGGGGAGACCCAGTACTTC.

The DNA of the CDR3 is TGTGCCAGCAGTTTATCGGGGACAGGGTTTTTACCTAATGAAAAACTGTTTTTT. It codes for CASSLSGTGFLPNEKLFF. This rearrangement joins TRBV27 to TRBJ1-4; 9 bases line up with TRBD1. The CDR3 runs 18 residues. Germline trimming cut 0 bases from V and 3 bases from J; bases unmatched to any gene: 8. Germline V gives CDR1 MNHEY, CDR2 SMNVEV (reference sequence).

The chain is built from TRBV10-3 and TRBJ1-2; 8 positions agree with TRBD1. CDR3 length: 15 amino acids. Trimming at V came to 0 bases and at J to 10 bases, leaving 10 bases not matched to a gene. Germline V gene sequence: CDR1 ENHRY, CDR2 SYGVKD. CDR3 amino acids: CAISESVTGGDFYTF. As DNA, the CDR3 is TGTGCCATCAGTGAGTCGGTCACAGGGGGAGACTTCTACACCTTC.

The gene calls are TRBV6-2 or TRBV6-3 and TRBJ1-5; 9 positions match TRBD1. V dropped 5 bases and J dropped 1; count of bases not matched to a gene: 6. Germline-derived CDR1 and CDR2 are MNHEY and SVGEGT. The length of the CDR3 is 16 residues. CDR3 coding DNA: TGTGCCAGCAGTAAGATGACAGGGGGAAGCAATCAGCCCCAGCATTTT. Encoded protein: CASSKMTGGSNQPQHF.

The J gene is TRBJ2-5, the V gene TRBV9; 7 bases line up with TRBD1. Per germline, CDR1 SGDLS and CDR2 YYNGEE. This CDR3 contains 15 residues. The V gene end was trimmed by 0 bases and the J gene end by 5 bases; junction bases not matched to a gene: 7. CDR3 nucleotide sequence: TGTGCCAGCAGCGTAGATCAGGGGGTATGGGAGACCCAGTACTTC. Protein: CASSVDQGVWETQYF.

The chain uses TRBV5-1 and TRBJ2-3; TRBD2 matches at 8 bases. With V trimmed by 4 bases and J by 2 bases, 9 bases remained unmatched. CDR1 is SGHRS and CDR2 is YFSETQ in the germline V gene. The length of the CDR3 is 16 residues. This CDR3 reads CASSPGLAFTTDTQYF. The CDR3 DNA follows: TGCGCCAGCAGCCCCGGACTAGCTTTTACCACAGATACGCAGTATTTT.

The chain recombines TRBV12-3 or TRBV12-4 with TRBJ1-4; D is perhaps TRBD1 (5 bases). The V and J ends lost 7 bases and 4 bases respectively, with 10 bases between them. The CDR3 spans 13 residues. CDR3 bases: TGTGCCAGCAATAGCGGGGGTAATGAAAAACTGTTTTTT. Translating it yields CASNSGGNEKLFF.

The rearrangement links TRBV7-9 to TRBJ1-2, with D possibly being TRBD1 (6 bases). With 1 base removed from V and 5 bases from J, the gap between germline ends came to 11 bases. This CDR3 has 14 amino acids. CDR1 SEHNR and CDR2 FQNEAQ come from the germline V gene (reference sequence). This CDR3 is CASSLGRTDYGYTF. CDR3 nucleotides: TGTGCCAGCAGCTTAGGCCGGACAGATTATGGCTACACCTTC.

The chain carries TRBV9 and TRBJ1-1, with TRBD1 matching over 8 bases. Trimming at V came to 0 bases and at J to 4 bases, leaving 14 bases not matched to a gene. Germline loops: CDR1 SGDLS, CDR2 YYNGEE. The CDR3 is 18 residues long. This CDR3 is CASSVGGDRGGGSTEAFF. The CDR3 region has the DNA TGTGCCAGCAGCGTAGGAGGTGACAGGGGTGGCGGTAGCACTGAAGCTTTCTTT.

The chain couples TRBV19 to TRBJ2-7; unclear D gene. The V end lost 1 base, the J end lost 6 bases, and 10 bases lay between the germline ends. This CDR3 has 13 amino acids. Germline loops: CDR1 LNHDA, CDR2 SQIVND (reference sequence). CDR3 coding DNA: TGTGCCAGTAGTATAGGCGGCGGTCGCGAGCAGTACTTC. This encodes CASSIGGGREQYF.

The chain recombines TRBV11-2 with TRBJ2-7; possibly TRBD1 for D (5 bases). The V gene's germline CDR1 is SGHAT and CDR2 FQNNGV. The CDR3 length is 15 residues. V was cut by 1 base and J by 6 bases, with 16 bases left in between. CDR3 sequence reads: CASSLAGQGQGEQYF. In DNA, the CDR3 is TGTGCCAGCAGCTTAGCAGGCCAGGGTCAGGGCGAGCAGTACTTC.

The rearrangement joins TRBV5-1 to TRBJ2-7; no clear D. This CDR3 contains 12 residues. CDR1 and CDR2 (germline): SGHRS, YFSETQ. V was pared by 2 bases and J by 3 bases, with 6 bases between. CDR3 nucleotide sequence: TGCGCCAGCAGCTTCAACGGCTACGAGCAGTACTTC. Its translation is CASSFNGYEQYF.

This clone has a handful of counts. The CDR3: CARSLGPYSNQPQHF. In DNA form, the CDR3 reads TGTGCCAGAAGCTTGGGGCCATATAGCAATCAGCCCCAGCATTTT. The chain carries TRBV5-3 and TRBJ1-5; D is unresolved. TRBV5-3 is labeled an ORF, and its function is uncertain. This CDR3 is 15 amino acids long. V was cut by 0 bases and J by 0 bases, with 7 bases left in between.

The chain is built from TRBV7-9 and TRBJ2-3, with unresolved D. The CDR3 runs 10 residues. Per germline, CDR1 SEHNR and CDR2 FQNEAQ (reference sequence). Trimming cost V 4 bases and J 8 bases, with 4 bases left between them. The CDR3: CASSSGTQYF. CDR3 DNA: TGTGCCAGCAGCTCGGGTACGCAGTATTTT.

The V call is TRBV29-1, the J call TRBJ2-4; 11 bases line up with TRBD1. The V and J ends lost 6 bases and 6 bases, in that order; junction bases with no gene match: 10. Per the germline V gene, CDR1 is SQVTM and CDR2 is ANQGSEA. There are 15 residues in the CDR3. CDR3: CSVGTDRGQGNIQYF. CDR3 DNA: TGCAGCGTGGGAACGGACAGGGGGCAGGGAAACATTCAGTACTTC.

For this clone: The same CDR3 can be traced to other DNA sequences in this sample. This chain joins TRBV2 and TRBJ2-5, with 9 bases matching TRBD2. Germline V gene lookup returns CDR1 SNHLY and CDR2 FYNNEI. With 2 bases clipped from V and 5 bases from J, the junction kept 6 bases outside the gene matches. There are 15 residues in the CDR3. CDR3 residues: CASSERRGGGETQYF. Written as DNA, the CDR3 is TGTGCCAGCAGTGAAAGGCGGGGGGGCGGGGAGACCCAGTACTTC.

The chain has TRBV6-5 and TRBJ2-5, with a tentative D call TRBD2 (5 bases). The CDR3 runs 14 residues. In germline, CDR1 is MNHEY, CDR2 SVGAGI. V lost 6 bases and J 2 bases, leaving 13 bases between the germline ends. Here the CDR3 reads CASRLNPGQETQYF. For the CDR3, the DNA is TGTGCCAGCAGACTCAACCCGGGACAAGAGACCCAGTACTTC.

The CDR3 protein is CSVEERGRGEKLFF. Here the CDR3 DNA reads TGCAGCGTTGAAGAGCGCGGGCGCGGTGAAAAACTGTTTTTT. V is TRBV29-1 and J is TRBJ1-4, with unresolved D. Deletions cut 0 bases from V and 7 bases from J, with 12 bases between. The CDR3 loop spans 14 amino acids. Germline V gene data show CDR1 as SQVTM and CDR2 as ANQGSEA.

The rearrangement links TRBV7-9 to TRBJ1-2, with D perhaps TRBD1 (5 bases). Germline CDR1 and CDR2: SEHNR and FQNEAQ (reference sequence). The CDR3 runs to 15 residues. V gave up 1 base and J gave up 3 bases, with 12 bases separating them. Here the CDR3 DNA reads TGTGCCAGCAGCTTAGGAAGACAGCGCGACTATGGCTACACCTTC. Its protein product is CASSLGRQRDYGYTF.

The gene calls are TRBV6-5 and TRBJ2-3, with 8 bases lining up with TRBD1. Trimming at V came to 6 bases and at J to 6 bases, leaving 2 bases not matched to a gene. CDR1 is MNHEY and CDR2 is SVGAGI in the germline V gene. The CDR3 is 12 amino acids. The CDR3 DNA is TGTGCCAGCAGGGACAGGGCGGATACGCAGTATTTT. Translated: CASRDRADTQYF.

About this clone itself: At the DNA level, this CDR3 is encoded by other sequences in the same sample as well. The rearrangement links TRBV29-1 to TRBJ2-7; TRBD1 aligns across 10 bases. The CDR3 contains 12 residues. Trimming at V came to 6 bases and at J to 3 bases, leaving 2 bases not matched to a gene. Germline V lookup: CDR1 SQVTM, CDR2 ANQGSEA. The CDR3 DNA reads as TGCAGCGTAGGGGACAGGGGCTACGAGCAGTACTTC. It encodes CSVGDRGYEQYF.

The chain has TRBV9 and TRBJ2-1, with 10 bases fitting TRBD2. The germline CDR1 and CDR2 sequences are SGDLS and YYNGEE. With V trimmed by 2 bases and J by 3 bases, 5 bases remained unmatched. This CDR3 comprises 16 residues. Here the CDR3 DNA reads TGTGCCAGCAGCGTCCCGGTAGCGGGGGGCTACAATGAGCAGTTCTTC. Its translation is CASSVPVAGGYNEQFF.